The clone carrying this TCR beta chain was seen ten or more times. Library preparation (for TCRbeta) was performed with unique molecular identifiers. MiXCR, applied by TCRdb to the PCR reads, yields one record per CDR3 protein. This sample has about 370,000 distinct CDR3 sequences, with over 20% found just once. This record belongs to a study of T-cell reconstitution after alpha-beta-depleted transplantation in children. The receptor was derived from a human donor who donated a stem cell graft to a child with acute myeloid leukemia. The starting material was PBMCs from the stem cell graft donor, obtained from the stem cell graft.

CDR3 loop: CATTKGLAGEQFF. The CDR3, as DNA: TGTGCCACAACAAAGGGACTAGCGGGTGAGCAGTTCTTC. The V gene is TRBV6-1, the J gene TRBJ2-1, with 12 bases lining up with TRBD2. This CDR3 spans 13 amino acids. The germline V gene has CDR1 MNHNS and CDR2 SASEGT. The ends lost 10 bases at V and 9 bases at J; junction bases unmatched: 7.